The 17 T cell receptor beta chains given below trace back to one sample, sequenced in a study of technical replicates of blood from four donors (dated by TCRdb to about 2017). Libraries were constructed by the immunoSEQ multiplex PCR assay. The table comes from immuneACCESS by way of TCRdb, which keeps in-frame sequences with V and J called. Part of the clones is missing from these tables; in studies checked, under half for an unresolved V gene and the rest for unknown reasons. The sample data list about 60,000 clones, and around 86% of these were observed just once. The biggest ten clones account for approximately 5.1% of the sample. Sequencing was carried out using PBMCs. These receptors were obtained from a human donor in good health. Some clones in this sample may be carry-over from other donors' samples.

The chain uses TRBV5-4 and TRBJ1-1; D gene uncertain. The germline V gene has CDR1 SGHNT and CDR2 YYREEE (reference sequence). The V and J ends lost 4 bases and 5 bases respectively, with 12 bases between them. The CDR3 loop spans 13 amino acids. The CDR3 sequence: CASSPLSGTEAFF. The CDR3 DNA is TGTGCCAGCAGCCCCCTCTCGGGTACTGAAGCTTTCTTT.

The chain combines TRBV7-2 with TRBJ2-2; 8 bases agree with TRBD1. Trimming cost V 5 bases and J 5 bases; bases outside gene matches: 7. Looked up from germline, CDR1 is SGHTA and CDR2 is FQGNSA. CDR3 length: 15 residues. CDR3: CASSLRTGITGELFF. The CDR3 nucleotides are TGTGCCAGCAGCCTCCGGACAGGGATAACCGGGGAGCTGTTTTTT.

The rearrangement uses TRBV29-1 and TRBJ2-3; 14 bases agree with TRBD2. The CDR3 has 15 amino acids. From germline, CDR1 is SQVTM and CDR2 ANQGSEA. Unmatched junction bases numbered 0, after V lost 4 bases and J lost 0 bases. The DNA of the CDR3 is TGCAGCGTTGGACTAGCGGGAGGGAGCACAGATACGCAGTATTTT. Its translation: CSVGLAGGSTDTQYF.

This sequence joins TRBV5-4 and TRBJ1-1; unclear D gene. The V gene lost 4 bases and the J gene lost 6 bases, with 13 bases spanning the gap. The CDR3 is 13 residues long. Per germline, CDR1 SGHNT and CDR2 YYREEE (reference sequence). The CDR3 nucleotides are TGTGCCAGCAGCGAAACATTGGGAGCTGAAGCTTTCTTT. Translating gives CASSETLGAEAFF.

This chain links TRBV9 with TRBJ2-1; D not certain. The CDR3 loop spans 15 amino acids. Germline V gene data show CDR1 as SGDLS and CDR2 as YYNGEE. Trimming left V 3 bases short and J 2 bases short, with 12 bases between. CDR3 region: CASSAKPEAYNEQFF. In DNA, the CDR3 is TGTGCCAGCAGCGCGAAACCCGAGGCCTACAATGAGCAGTTCTTC.

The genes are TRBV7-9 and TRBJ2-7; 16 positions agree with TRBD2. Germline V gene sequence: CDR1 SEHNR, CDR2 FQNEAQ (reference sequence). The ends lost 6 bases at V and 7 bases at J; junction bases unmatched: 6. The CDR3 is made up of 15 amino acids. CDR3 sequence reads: CASRGLAGGPGEQYF. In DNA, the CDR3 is TGTGCCAGCAGGGGACTAGCGGGAGGGCCGGGGGAGCAGTACTTC.

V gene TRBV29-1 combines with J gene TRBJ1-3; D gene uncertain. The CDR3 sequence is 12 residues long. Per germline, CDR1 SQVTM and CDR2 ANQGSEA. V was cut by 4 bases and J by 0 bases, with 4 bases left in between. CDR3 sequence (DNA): TGCAGCGTTGTATCCTCTGGAAACACCATATATTTT. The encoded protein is CSVVSSGNTIYF.

CDR3 bases: TGTGCCAGCAGACAGGGACAGGGGAACTACAATGAGCAGTTCTTC. Its protein is CASRQGQGNYNEQFF. The V and J genes are TRBV5-4 and TRBJ2-1; 10 bases are shared with TRBD1. There are 15 residues in the CDR3. Germline V gives CDR1 SGHNT, CDR2 YYREEE (reference sequence). V gave up 5 bases and J gave up 3 bases; unmatched junction bases: 5.

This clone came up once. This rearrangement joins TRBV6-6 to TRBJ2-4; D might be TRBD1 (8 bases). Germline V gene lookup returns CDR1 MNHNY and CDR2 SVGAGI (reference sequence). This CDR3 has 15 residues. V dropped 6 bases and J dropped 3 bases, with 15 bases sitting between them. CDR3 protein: CASRPQGDYKNIQYF. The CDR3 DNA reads TGTGCCAGCAGGCCACAGGGGGACTACAAAAACATTCAGTACTTC.

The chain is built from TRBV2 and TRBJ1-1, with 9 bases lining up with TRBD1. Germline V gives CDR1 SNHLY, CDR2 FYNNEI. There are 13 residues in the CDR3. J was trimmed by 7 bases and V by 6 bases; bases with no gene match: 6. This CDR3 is CASRGQGTFEAFF. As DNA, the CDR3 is TGTGCCAGCAGGGGACAGGGTACATTTGAAGCTTTCTTT.

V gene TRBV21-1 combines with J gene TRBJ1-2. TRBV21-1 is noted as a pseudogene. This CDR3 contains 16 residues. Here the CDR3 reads CASITKVWGGREGYTF. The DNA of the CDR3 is TGTGCCAGCATCACAAAGGTTTGGGGGGGCAGAGAGGGCTACACCTTC.

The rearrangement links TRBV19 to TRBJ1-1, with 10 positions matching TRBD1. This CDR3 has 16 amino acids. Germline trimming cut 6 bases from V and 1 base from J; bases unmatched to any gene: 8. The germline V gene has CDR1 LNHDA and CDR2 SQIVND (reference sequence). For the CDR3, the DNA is TGTGCCAGTAGCCCGGGACAGGGGCCAGGGAACACTGAAGCTTTCTTT. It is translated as CASSPGQGPGNTEAFF.

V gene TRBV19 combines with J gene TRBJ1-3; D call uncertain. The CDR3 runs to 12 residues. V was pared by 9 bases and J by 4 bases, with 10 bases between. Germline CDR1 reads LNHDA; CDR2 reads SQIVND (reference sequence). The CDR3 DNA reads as TGTGCCAGCTCACAGTCAGGAAACACCATATATTTT. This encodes CASSQSGNTIYF.

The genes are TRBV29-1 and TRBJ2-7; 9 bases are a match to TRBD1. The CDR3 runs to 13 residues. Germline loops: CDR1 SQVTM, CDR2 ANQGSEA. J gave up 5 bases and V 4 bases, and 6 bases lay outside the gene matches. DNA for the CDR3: TGCAGCGTTGCGAGGACAGGGGCCCACGAGCAGTACTTC. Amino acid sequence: CSVARTGAHEQYF.

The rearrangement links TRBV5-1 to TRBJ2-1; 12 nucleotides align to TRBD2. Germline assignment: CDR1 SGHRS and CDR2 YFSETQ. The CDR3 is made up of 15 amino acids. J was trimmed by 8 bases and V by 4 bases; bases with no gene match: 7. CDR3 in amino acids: CASSPPSGGVDEQFF. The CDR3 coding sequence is TGCGCCAGCAGCCCGCCTAGCGGGGGGGTGGATGAGCAGTTCTTC.

The CDR3 DNA reads TGTGCTAGTGCCCTCGGTCTAGTACACAATGAGCAGTTCTTC. Translating it yields CASALGLVHNEQFF. The gene calls are TRBV12-5 and TRBJ2-1; D ambiguous. CDR1 is LGHNT, CDR2 FRNRAP, per germline. Trimming took off 7 bases at V and 5 bases at J, with 15 bases between the two ends. This CDR3 is 14 amino acids long.

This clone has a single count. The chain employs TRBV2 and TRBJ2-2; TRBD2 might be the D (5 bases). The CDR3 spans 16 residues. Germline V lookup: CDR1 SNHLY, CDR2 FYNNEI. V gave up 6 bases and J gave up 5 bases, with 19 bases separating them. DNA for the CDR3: TGTGCCAGCAGAGGACTCCGCCAAGGAGTTACCGGGGAGCTGTTTTTT. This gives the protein CASRGLRQGVTGELFF. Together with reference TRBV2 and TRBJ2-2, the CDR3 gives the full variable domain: EPEVTQTPSHQVTQMGQEVILRCVPISNHLYFYWYRQILGQKVEFLVSFYNNEISEKSEIFDDQFSVERPDGSNFTLKIRSTKLEDSAMYFCASRGLRQGVTGELFFGEGSRLTVL.